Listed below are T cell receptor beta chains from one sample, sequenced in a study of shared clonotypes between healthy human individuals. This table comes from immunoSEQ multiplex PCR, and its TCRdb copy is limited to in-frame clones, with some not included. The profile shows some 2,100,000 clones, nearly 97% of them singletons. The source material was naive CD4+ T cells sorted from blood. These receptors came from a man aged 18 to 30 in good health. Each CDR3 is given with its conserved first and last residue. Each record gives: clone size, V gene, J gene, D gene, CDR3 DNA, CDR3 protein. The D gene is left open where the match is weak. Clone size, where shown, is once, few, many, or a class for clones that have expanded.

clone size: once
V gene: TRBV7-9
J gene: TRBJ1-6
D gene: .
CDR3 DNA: TGTGCCAGCAGCTCCGACCTTAATTCACCCCTCCACTTT
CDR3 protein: CASSSDLNSPLHF

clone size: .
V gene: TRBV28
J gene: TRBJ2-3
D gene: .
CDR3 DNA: TGTGCCAGCAGTCTGGGGGGGCGGGATACGCAGTATTTT
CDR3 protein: CASSLGGRDTQYF

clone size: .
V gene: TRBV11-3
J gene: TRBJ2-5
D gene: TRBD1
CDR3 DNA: TGTGCCAGCAGCTTACAATACGACAGGGGGCAAGAGACCCAGTACTTC
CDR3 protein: CASSLQYDRGQETQYF

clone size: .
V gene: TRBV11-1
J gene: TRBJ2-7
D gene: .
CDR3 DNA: TGTGCCAGCAGCCAGAACCCTACAGGGAAGAGCTCCTACGAGCAGTACTTC
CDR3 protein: CASSQNPTGKSSYEQYF

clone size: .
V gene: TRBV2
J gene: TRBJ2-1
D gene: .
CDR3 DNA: TGTGCCAGCAGAGCCTCAATAAACCTTCGATACAATGAGCAGTTCTTC
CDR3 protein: CASRASINLRYNEQFF

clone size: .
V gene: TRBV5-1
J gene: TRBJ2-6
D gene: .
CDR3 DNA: TGCGCCAGCAGCTTGTCAGTTCCTCTGGGGGCCAACGTCCTGACTTTC
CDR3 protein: CASSLSVPLGANVLTF

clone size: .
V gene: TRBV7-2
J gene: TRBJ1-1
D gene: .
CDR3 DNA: TGTGCCAGCAGCTTAGAGGGCAGGAAAGCTTTCTTT
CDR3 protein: CASSLEGRKAFF

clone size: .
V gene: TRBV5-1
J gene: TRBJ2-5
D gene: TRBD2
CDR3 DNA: TGCGCCAGCAGCCCTAGCGGGAGAAGACAAGAGACCCAGTACTTC
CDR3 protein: CASSPSGRRQETQYF

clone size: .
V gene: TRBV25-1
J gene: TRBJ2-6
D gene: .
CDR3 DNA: TGTGCCAGCAGTGATTTCGGCAGGGCCGGGGCCAACGTCCTGACTTTC
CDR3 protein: CASSDFGRAGANVLTF

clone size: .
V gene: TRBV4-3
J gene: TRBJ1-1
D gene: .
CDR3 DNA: TGCGCCAGCAGCCAAGAAAGAAACACTGAAGCTTTCTTT
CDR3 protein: CASSQERNTEAFF

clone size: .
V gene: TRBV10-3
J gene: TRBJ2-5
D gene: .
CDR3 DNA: TGTGCCATCAGTGCGGGCCTAGGAGAGACCCAGTACTTC
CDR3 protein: CAISAGLGETQYF

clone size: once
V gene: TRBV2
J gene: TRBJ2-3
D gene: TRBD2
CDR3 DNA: TGTGCCAGCAAGGTAGCGGGGGATTTCACAGATACGCAGTATTTT
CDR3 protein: CASKVAGDFTDTQYF

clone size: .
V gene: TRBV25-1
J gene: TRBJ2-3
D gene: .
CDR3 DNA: TGTGCCAGCAGTGAACGGCGAGATACGCAGTATTTT
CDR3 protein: CASSERRDTQYF

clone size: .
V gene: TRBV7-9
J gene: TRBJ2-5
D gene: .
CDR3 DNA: TGTGCCCTTGGAACAGGGAAGGAGGAGACCCAGTACTTC
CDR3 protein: CALGTGKEETQYF

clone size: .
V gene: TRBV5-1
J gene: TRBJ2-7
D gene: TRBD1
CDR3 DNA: TGCGCCAGCAGCCTTTTGCCGGGACAGGGATACGAGCAGTACTTC
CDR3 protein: CASSLLPGQGYEQYF

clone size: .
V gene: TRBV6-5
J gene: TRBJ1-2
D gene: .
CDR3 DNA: TGTGCCAGCAGTAACTCGGTGGGGTACTACACCTTC
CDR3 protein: CASSNSVGYYTF

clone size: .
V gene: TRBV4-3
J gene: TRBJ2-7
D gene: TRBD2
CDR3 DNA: TGCGCCAGCAGCCAAGTCCTAGCGGGATTTGGTGTGCAGTACTTC
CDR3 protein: CASSQVLAGFGVQYF

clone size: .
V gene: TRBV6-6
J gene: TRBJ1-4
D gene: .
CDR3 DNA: TGTGCCAGCAGTACGCCCCATGGGGCAACTAATGAAAAACTGTTTTTT
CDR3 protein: CASSTPHGATNEKLFF

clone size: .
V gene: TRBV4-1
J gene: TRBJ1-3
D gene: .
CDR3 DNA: TGCGCCAGCAGCCAAAGGACAGAGCTCTCTGGAAACACCATATATTTT
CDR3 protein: CASSQRTELSGNTIYF

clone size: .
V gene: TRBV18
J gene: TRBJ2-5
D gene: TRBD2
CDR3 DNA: TGTGCCAGCTCACCGGGGGGGACGCGTTCCCAAGAGACCCAGTACTTC
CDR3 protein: CASSPGGTRSQETQYF

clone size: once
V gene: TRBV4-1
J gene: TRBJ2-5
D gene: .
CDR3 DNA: TGCGCCAGCAGCCTCGGGCCACAAGAGACCCAGTACTTC
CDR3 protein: CASSLGPQETQYF

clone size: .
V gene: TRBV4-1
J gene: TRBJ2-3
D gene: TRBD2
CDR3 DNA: TGCGCCAGCAGCCAAGCTAGCGGGGGGGCCGATACGCAGTATTTT
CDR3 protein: CASSQASGGADTQYF

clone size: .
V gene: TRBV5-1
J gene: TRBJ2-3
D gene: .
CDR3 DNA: TGCGCCAGCAGCTTGGGACAGGATACAGATACGCAGTATTTT
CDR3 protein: CASSLGQDTDTQYF